The clone carrying this T cell receptor beta chain was counted at least ten times. Antigen: not known. The data belong to a study of metastatic and nonmetastatic thyroid tumors. Study outcomes and limitations: Malignant tumors reportedly showed significantly higher TCR beta diversity than benign nodules in both blood and tumor.

V lost 0 bases and J 4 bases, leaving 7 bases between the germline ends. From germline, CDR1 is LGHDT and CDR2 YNNKEL (reference sequence). The CDR3 is made up of 14 amino acids. TCRdb re-clonotyped the PCR reads via MiXCR. The table shows tens of thousands of clones, with more than 20% occurring only once. There were no patients who had received any treatment before thyroid surgery. The rearrangement joins TRBV3-1 to TRBJ2-1; tentative D call: TRBD2 (6 bases). This clonotype was obtained from a female donor with papillary thyroid cancer or a benign thyroid nodule (not recorded which). Some clones in this sample may be carry-over from other donors' samples. Material: blood. The CDR3 is CASSQEGTYNEQFF. The CDR3 DNA reads as TGTGCCAGCAGCCAAGAAGGGACTTACAATGAGCAGTTCTTC.